The T cell receptor (beta chain) described here comes from a study of shared clonotypes between healthy human individuals. About the research overall: Each donor contributed plates that comprised three CD4 naive, three CD4 memory, two CD8 naive and one CD8 memory.

Deep-level assay runs were performed. Every subset's genomic DNA went evenly onto several immunoSEQ plates. Generated by immunoSEQ multiplex PCR, the TCRdb table keeps only in-frame clones and is missing some. Found here are some 2.1 million clones, roughly 94% of them singletons; the top ten hold 0.13%. Splitting of CD4+ cells produced CD45RA+ naive and CD45RA-negative memory subsets. This CDR3 has 13 amino acids. From germline, CDR1 is LGHNA and CDR2 YNFKEQ. The V end was cut by 0 bases, the J end by 7 bases, with 9 bases between. This receptor was identified in a man aged 18 to 30 in good health. The J gene is TRBJ1-2, the V gene TRBV4-2, with D unclear. Sequences were obtained from naive CD4+ T cells sorted from blood. The subset here: CD45RA+ positively selected. CDR3 sequence: CASSQDSVGGYTF. The DNA of the CDR3 is TGTGCCAGCAGCCAAGATTCAGTCGGTGGCTACACCTTC.